The 17 T cell receptor beta chains below were found in one sample sequenced in a study of T cells in Graves' hyperthyroidism and ophthalmopathy (dated by TCRdb to about 2019). The method behind the library was multiplex PCR. Instrument used: Illumina HiSeq 2000. Amplification of TCR beta CDR3 regions was carried out from RNA transcripts. A first-round RT-PCR of the TCR CDR3 used the HTBI primer set with the Qiagen OneStep RT-PCR kit. In-frame beta chains were kept once TCRdb had trimmed the public reads at Q25 with fastp and called clones with MiXCR. Each record represents a unique CDR3 protein, reported with the most common genes and DNA among its rows. Across this sample there are about 530,000 distinct CDR3 sequences, with about 15% seen only once. The ten largest clones capture 17% of the sample. Material: blood. The receptor set was obtained from a woman between 18 and 29 years old with Graves' ophthalmopathy.

This clonotype was seen more than once but under ten times. The chain combines TRBV25-1 with TRBJ2-5, with unresolved D. The CDR3 loop spans 15 amino acids. Germline V lookup: CDR1 MGHDK, CDR2 SYGVNS. Trimming removed 2 bases from V and 4 bases from J, with 14 bases in between. The CDR3 nucleotides read TGTGCCAGCAGTGAACATAGGTGGGAATCAGAGACCCAGTACTTC. Translating gives CASSEHRWESETQYF.

This rearrangement joins TRBV6-9 to TRBJ2-3; 7 positions agree with TRBD2. Germline V gives CDR1 MNHGY, CDR2 SVAAGI. Trimming took 4 bases from V and 3 from J; bases not matched to a gene: 13. The CDR3 length is 17 residues. CDR3 amino acids: CASSCRGLVGRTDTQYF. CDR3 DNA sequence: TGTGCCAGCAGTTGCCGCGGACTAGTGGGTAGGACAGATACGCAGTATTTT.

This clonotype was observed a handful of times. The V gene is TRBV6-2 or TRBV6-3, the J gene TRBJ2-1, with 13 bases fitting TRBD2. The germline CDR1 and CDR2 sequences are MNHEY and SVGEGT. Germline trimming cut 6 bases from V and 2 bases from J; bases unmatched to any gene: 4. The CDR3 runs 16 residues. CDR3 loop: CASSWGLAGTYNEQFF. The CDR3 bases are TGTGCCAGCAGCTGGGGACTAGCGGGAACCTACAATGAGCAGTTCTTC.

Only a few counts were recorded for this clonotype. This chain uses TRBV19 with TRBJ2-1, with 12 bases lining up with TRBD2. The CDR3 has 17 amino acids. Germline lookup yields CDR1 LNHDA and CDR2 SQIVND (reference sequence). Germline trimming cut 5 bases from V and 2 bases from J; bases unmatched to any gene: 7. In DNA, the CDR3 is TGTGCCAGTAGTCCCGGGACTAGCGGGCCAGCCTACAATGAGCAGTTCTTC. Its translation: CASSPGTSGPAYNEQFF.

The table lists this clonotype with many counts. The chain recombines TRBV10-3 with TRBJ2-5; D possibly corresponds to TRBD2 (6 bases). The CDR3 is 14 amino acids. The V gene's germline CDR1 is ENHRY and CDR2 SYGVKD. The V and J ends lost 6 bases and 4 bases respectively, with 15 bases between them. CDR3 coding DNA: TGTGCCATCAGCTCGGGACTCCTAGGAGAGACCCAGTACTTC. This codes for CAISSGLLGETQYF.

The chain couples TRBV16 to TRBJ2-1; possibly TRBD1 or TRBD2 for D (5 bases each). Germline CDR1 is KGHSY and CDR2 is FQNENV. V lost 4 bases and J 10 bases, leaving 11 bases between the germline ends. The CDR3 totals 12 residues. CDR3 sequence reads: CASSLEGPEQFF. The CDR3 region has the DNA TGTGCCAGCAGCCTAGAGGGGCCGGAGCAGTTCTTC.

The J gene is TRBJ2-2, the V gene TRBV5-4; 8 nucleotides agree with TRBD1. The J segment lost 4 bases and the V segment lost 2 bases, leaving 4 bases of the junction unmatched. Germline V gene data show CDR1 as SGHNT and CDR2 as YYREEE (reference sequence). The CDR3 length is 15 residues. CDR3 protein: CASSFMTGATGELFF. DNA for the CDR3: TGTGCCAGCAGCTTTATGACAGGGGCCACCGGGGAGCTGTTTTTT.

This clonotype was recorded at least ten times. CDR3 DNA: TGTGCCAGCAGTGGCGTCTTAGCTTACGAGCAGTACTTC. The encoded protein is CASSGVLAYEQYF. This chain uses TRBV6-1 with TRBJ2-7; D gene unclear. Trimming took 4 bases from V and 4 from J, leaving 11 bases between them. There are 13 residues in the CDR3. The germline gives CDR1 MNHNS, CDR2 SASEGT.

In this sample, this clonotype turned up a few times. For the CDR3, the DNA is TGCGCCAGCAGCTTGGTGGGAGAGGAGACCGGGGAGCTGTTTTTT. It yields the protein CASSLVGEETGELFF. The rearrangement links TRBV5-1 to TRBJ2-2; TRBD2 might be the D (5 bases). Trimming left V 0 bases short and J 5 bases short, with 11 bases between. Germline CDR1 is SGHRS and CDR2 is YFSETQ. The CDR3 is made up of 15 amino acids.

This chain joins TRBV30 and TRBJ1-2, with 8 positions matching TRBD1. The CDR3 consists of 12 residues. V gave up 0 bases and J gave up 14 bases; unmatched junction bases: 8. CDR1 is GTSNPN, CDR2 SVGIG, per germline (reference sequence). The CDR3 DNA reads as TGTGCCTGGAGTGTACAGGGGGGATTGAATACCTTC. Translating gives CAWSVQGGLNTF.

This clonotype showed up just a few times. V usage is TRBV7-3 and J usage is TRBJ2-6; 11 bases align to TRBD2. Germline V gives CDR1 SGHTA, CDR2 FQGTGA. V shed 2 bases and J 4 bases; nucleotides not matched to a gene: 10. The CDR3 is 19 amino acids. The CDR3 loop is CASSLEISGRALGANVLTF. CDR3 nucleotides: TGTGCCAGCAGCTTAGAGATTAGCGGGAGGGCCTTAGGGGCCAACGTCCTGACTTTC.

This clonotype showed up many times. This chain links TRBV6-1 with TRBJ1-5, with unresolved D. CDR1 MNHNS and CDR2 SASEGT come from the germline V gene. The CDR3 extends over 13 amino acids. Trimming shortened V by 0 bases and J by 11 bases, and 11 bases separated the two germline ends. CDR3 loop: CASSEARVATQHF. For the CDR3, the DNA is TGTGCCAGCAGTGAAGCGAGGGTTGCGACCCAGCATTTT.

This clonotype showed up just a few times. The CDR3, as DNA: TGTGCCAGCTCACCACCGATCCTGACAGTCGACACTGAAGCTTTCTTT. Translation: CASSPPILTVDTEAFF. This rearrangement joins TRBV18 to TRBJ1-1; possible D gene TRBD1, 5 bases. The CDR3 is 16 residues long. Deletions cut 0 bases from V and 3 bases from J, with 14 bases between. Germline lookup yields CDR1 KGHSH and CDR2 LQKENI.

Notes on this clonotype: Its ends do not fully match the called genes, so a read error is possible. This chain connects TRBV27 to TRBJ2-6, with 10 bases matching TRBD2. CDR1 is MNHEY, CDR2 SMNVEV, per germline (reference sequence). The CDR3 loop spans 20 amino acids. Here the CDR3 DNA reads TGTGCCAGCAGTTTATCCCCCTGGCTAGCGGGAGACCCTGGGACCAACGTCCTGACTTTC. Translating gives CASSLSPWLAGDPGTNVLTF.

This clonotype was picked up many times. This chain uses TRBV27 with TRBJ2-7; TRBD2 agrees at 10 bases. The CDR3 runs 15 residues. Germline V lookup: CDR1 MNHEY, CDR2 SMNVEV (reference sequence). With 7 bases clipped from V and 6 bases from J, the junction kept 12 bases outside the gene matches. CDR3 in amino acids: CASTSSGTSVIEQYF. The CDR3 DNA reads TGTGCCAGCACCTCGTCCGGGACTAGCGTAATCGAGCAGTACTTC.

Many counts were recorded for this clonotype. The chain uses TRBV12-3 or TRBV12-4 and TRBJ1-1, with 7 bases matching TRBD1. CDR3 length equals 14 residues. Losses at the gene ends were 6 bases for V and 2 bases for J; bases not matched to a gene: 6. CDR3 sequence reads: CASRVGQVNTEAFF. The CDR3 bases are TGTGCCAGCAGGGTAGGACAGGTTAACACTGAAGCTTTCTTT.

This clonotype was seen ten or more times. The chain is built from TRBV3-1 and TRBJ1-2, with a possible D match to TRBD1 (5 bases). V lost 4 bases to trimming and J lost 2 bases, with 5 bases between them. CDR1 LGHDT and CDR2 YNNKEL come from the germline V gene (reference sequence). The CDR3 extends over 12 amino acids. CDR3 nucleotide sequence: TGTGCCAGCAGCCGGGACAACTATGGCTACACCTTC. This gives the protein CASSRDNYGYTF.